The clone carrying this T cell receptor (beta chain) has at least ten counts. RNA transcripts gave rise to amplified TCR beta CDR3 regions. Carried out on the TCR CDR3, a first-round RT-PCR used the HTBI primer set. TCRdb reprocessed the multiplex PCR reads via MiXCR and lists one record per CDR3 protein. The sample shows more than 500,000 distinct CDR3 sequences, about 16% of them seen only once. The record originates from a study of T cells in Graves' hyperthyroidism and ophthalmopathy. The CDR3 has 15 residues. The V gene's germline CDR1 is MDHEN and CDR2 SYDVKM. V dropped 6 bases and J dropped 4 bases, with 17 bases sitting between them. Hyperthyroidism was newly diagnosed in patients aged 18 to 65 (duration under 2 months).

This TCR was recovered from a woman in her twenties or thirties with Graves' hyperthyroidism. The sequenced material came from blood. The chain is built from TRBV28 and TRBJ2-3; D may match TRBD1 or TRBD2 (7 bases each). The CDR3 reads CASRGGGEGSDTQYF. CDR3 sequence (DNA): TGTGCCAGCAGGGGAGGGGGCGAGGGTTCAGATACGCAGTATTTT.